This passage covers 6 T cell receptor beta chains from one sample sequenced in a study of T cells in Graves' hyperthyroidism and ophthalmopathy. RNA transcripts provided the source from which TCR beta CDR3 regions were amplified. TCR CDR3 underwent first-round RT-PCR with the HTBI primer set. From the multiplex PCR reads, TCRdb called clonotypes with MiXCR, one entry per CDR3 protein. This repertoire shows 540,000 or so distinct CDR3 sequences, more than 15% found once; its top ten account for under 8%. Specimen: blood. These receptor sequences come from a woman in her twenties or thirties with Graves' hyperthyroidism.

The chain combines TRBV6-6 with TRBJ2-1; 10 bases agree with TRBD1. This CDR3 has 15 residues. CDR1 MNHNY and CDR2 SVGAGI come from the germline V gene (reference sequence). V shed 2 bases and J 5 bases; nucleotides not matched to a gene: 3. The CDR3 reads CASSYLGTGDNEQFF. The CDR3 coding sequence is TGTGCCAGCAGTTACCTCGGGACAGGGGACAATGAGCAGTTCTTC.

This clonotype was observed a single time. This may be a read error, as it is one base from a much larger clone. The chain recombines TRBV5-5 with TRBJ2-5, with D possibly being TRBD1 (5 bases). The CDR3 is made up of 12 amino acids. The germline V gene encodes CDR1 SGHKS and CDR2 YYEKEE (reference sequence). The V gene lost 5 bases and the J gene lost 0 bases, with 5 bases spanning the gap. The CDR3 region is CASRGDQETQYF. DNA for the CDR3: TGTGCCAGCAGAGGGGACCAAGAGACCCAGTACTTC.

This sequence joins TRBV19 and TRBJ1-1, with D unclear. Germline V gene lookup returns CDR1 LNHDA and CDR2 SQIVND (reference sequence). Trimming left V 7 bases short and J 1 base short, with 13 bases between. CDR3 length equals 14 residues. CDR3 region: CASTRREPNTEAFF. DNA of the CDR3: TGTGCCAGTACTCGGCGGGAACCGAACACTGAAGCTTTCTTT.

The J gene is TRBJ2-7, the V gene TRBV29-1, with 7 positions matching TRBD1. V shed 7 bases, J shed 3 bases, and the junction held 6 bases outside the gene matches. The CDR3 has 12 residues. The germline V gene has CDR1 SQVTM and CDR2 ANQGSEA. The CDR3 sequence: CSAGQVGYEQYF. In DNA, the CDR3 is TGCAGCGCAGGACAGGTTGGCTACGAGCAGTACTTC.

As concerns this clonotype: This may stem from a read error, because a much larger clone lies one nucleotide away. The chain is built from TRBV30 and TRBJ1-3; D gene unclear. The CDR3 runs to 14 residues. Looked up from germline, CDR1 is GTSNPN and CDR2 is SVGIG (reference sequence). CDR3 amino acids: CAWREFHSGDTIYF. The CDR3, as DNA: TGTGCCTGGAGGGAATTTCACTCTGGAGACACCATATATTTT. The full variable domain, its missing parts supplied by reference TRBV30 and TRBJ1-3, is SQTIHQWPATLVQPVGSPLSLECTVEGTSNPNLYWYRQAAGRGLQLLFYSVGIGQISSEVPQNLSASRPQDRQFILSSKKLLLSDSGFYLCAWREFHSGDTIYFGEGSWLTVV.

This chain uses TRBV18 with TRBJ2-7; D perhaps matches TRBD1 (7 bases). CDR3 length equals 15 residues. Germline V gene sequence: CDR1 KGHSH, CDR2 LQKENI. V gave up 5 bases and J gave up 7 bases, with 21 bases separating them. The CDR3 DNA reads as TGTGCCAGCTCAATAGCGACCACCCAGGGGGGTGAGCAGTACTTC. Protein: CASSIATTQGGEQYF. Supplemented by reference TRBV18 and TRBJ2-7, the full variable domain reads NAGVMQNPRHLVRRRGQEARLRCSPMKGHSHVYWYRQLPEEGLKFMVYLQKENIIDESGMPKERFSAEFPKEGPSILRIQQVVRGDSAAYFCASSIATTQGGEQYFGPGTRLTVT.